Sequencing of this T cell receptor beta chain was carried out in a study of T cell repertoires in cytomegalovirus infection. Turning to the study itself: Public TCR beta signatures were indicative of both CMV infection and a matching HLA type.

Germline CDR1 is MDHEN and CDR2 is SYDVKM. The V gene lost 6 bases and the J gene lost 4 bases, with 13 bases spanning the gap. This CDR3 spans 15 amino acids. Notes on this clonotype: Its antigen is still unknown.

TCRdb re-analysed the reads in MiXCR, keeping a single row per CDR3 protein. The sample includes 900,000 to 950,000 distinct CDR3 sequences, 25% to 40% seen only once; the top ten take 13%. The J gene is TRBJ1-6, the V gene TRBV28; D unclear. The clonotype originates from a human donor in good health (CMV status not recorded). Some clones in this sample may be carry-over from other donors' samples. The sequencing here drew on cultured CD8+ T cells from PBMCs, taken from culture after CMV antigen stimulation. The CDR3 region is CASRYQELYNSPLHF. Written as DNA, the CDR3 is TGTGCCAGCAGATATCAGGAGCTTTATAATTCACCCCTCCACTTT.